Included here is one T cell receptor (beta chain) sequence, with context. The sample originates from a study of blood T cell repertoires in COVID-19. About the study: Specimens from acute and convalescent COVID-19 originated in the United States, Italy and Spain. The analysed material was cDNA or gDNA that came from T cells, B-cell-depleted T cells, or PBMCs.

This CDR3 is built from 17 residues. The germline gives CDR1 LGHDT, CDR2 YNNKEL (reference sequence). V shed 4 bases, J shed 10 bases, and the junction held 17 bases outside the gene matches. In the original analysis: Estimation of nucleated cell counts relied on the amplification of reference gene primers. TCRdb's table, derived via immunoSEQ multiplex PCR, lists solely in-frame clones and lacks some. V and J calls and clone size are as listed in that table; D and trimming were resolved from the DNA. The sample contains about 170,000 clones, about 88% of which appear only once. This sequence joins TRBV3-1 (or the pseudogene TRBV3-2) and TRBJ2-3; 10 bases map to TRBD2. The sequence derives from a woman older than 75 in a cohort sampled during active or convalescent COVID-19. Material for sequencing was peripheral blood. The CDR3 reads CASSPSSGGPGGSAQYF. CDR3 nucleotides: TGTGCCAGCAGCCCTTCTAGCGGGGGCCCGGGGGGGAGTGCGCAGTATTTT.